This T cell receptor (beta chain) came from a study of blood T cell repertoires in COVID-19. For the study at large: COVID-19 samples from acute and convalescent phases originated in the United States, Italy and Spain.

TCRdb's copy holds only in-frame clones and misses some; the assay was immunoSEQ multiplex PCR. The sample records 300,000 to 400,000 clones, around 87% being singletons. V trimming: 4 bases; J trimming: 12 bases; junction bases outside the gene matches: 6. CDR1 SGHKS and CDR2 YYEKEE come from the germline V gene (reference sequence). CDR3 length equals 13 residues. Participants were placed into cohorts based on the clinical history they reported. The source of this sequence is a woman aged 25 to 39 with acute COVID-19. J is TRBJ2-4 and V is TRBV5-5; 11 bases map to TRBD1. The specimen was PBMCs or T cells enriched from blood (not recorded which). The CDR3 spells CASSRGTGGSQYF. CDR3 nucleotide sequence: TGTGCCAGCAGCCGCGGGACAGGGGGTTCTCAGTACTTC.